The clone carrying this T cell receptor beta chain appeared many times. Its specificity is unknown. This sample is part of a study of T-cell reconstitution after alpha-beta-depleted transplantation in children. General study results and limits: Newly generated T cells supplied most T-cell counts and diversity one year post-transplant. Reports say that about two months after transplant, the alpha-beta T cells came out of several hundred graft clones that had expanded.

Preparing the TCRbeta library involved the use of unique molecular identifiers. In TCRdb, the PCR reads were re-called with MiXCR into one record per CDR3 protein. The sample carries more than 85,000 distinct CDR3 sequences, 6% to 9% recorded once. Sample: PBMCs, taken before TCRalphabeta/CD19-depleted stem cell transplant. The sequence came from a boy aged 2 to 9 with acute lymphoblastic leukemia, due to receive a stem cell transplant.

In nucleotides, the CDR3 is TGTGCCAGCAGCTCCGCGGGGCCGGGCTACACCTTC. The encoded protein is CASSSAGPGYTF. The chain couples TRBV11-1 to TRBJ1-2, with a tentative D call TRBD1 (5 bases). This CDR3 is built from 12 residues. Germline CDR1 reads SGHAT; CDR2 reads FQDESV (reference sequence). V shed 4 bases and J shed 8 bases, with 11 bases lying between them.